The entry that follows covers one T cell receptor (beta chain) sequence. These data come from a study of patients and donors after allogeneic stem cell transplantation. This CDR3 is 12 amino acids long. Germline V CDR1 and CDR2: SEHNR, FQNEAQ (reference sequence). The V gene lost 5 bases and the J gene lost 10 bases, with 12 bases spanning the gap. From the RT-PCR reads, TCRdb called clonotypes with MiXCR, one entry per CDR3 protein. This sample yields approximately 150,000 distinct CDR3 sequences, of which more than 20% are seen a single time; 25% to 30% belongs to the top ten. The chain recombines TRBV7-9 with TRBJ2-4; D unclear. The sample taken for sequencing was blood, either unsorted or a sorted T cell fraction (not recorded which). The TCR comes from a human donor who was either an allogeneic HSCT recipient or a stem cell or donor lymphocyte infusion donor (not recorded which). It is not recorded whose cells these are; they may come from a transplant donor. This CDR3 reads CASSRIPPIQYF. The CDR3, as DNA: TGTGCCAGCAGCCGAATCCCCCCAATTCAGTACTTC. Complete variable domain (other parts from reference TRBV7-9 and TRBJ2-4): DTGVSQNPRHKITKRGQNVTFRCDPISEHNRLYWYRQTLGQGPEFLTYFQNEAQLEKSRLLSDRFSAERPKGSFSTLEIQRTEQGDSAMYLCASSRIPPIQYFGAGTRLSVL.